A selection of T cell receptor beta chains follows, all from one sample in a study of shared clonotypes between healthy human individuals. Data came from immunoSEQ multiplex PCR; TCRdb stores just in-frame clones and leaves some out. The table records about 1.1 million clones, about 80% of them present only once. Sequencing used memory CD4+ T cells from PBMCs. Receptors were obtained from a man between 18 and 29 years old in good health. Some clones in this sample may be carry-over from other donors' samples. The CDR3 runs from the conserved cysteine through the conserved F or W. Fields, in order: D gene, J gene, clone size, V gene, CDR3 protein. The D gene is left open where the match is weak. The listing skips clone size in some rows; elsewhere it reads once, few, many or a size class.

d_gene: NA
j_gene: TRBJ1-5
abundance: NA
v_gene: TRBV6-6
CDR3aa: CASSYGRGAGQPQHF

d_gene: TRBD1
j_gene: TRBJ1-5
abundance: NA
v_gene: TRBV2
CDR3aa: CASIGSRGGNQPQHF

d_gene: TRBD2
j_gene: TRBJ2-2
abundance: NA
v_gene: TRBV7-9
CDR3aa: CASSLLAGVTGELFF

d_gene: NA
j_gene: TRBJ2-2
abundance: NA
v_gene: TRBV6-1
CDR3aa: CASKQIANTGELFF

d_gene: TRBD2
j_gene: TRBJ2-3
abundance: few
v_gene: TRBV7-3
CDR3aa: CASSPRLASIDTQYF

d_gene: NA
j_gene: TRBJ1-5
abundance: NA
v_gene: TRBV15
CDR3aa: CATTTRYGGNQPQHF

d_gene: NA
j_gene: TRBJ1-2
abundance: once
v_gene: TRBV15
CDR3aa: CATSRSPRTPEGYGYTF

d_gene: NA
j_gene: TRBJ2-4
abundance: NA
v_gene: TRBV28
CDR3aa: CASSPQIAKNIQYF

d_gene: TRBD2
j_gene: TRBJ2-1
abundance: NA
v_gene: TRBV4-2
CDR3aa: CASSQESGRAYNEQFF

d_gene: NA
j_gene: TRBJ1-2
abundance: NA
v_gene: TRBV11-2
CDR3aa: CASSLVVQSFGGATF